These 7 T cell receptor beta chains originate from one sample sequenced in a study of blood T cells in healthy people across ages. PCR was performed a second time for about 7 to 11 cycles using a sample-barcoded 5' primer and a J-beta primer mix. TCRdb reprocessed the 5' RACE reads via MiXCR and lists one record per CDR3 protein. The table includes over 1,500,000 distinct CDR3 sequences, around 50% detected once. What was sequenced was blood. Receptors were obtained from a woman aged 35 to 49 in good health.

This chain joins TRBV27 and TRBJ2-7; tentative D call: TRBD1 (6 bases). Deletions cut 4 bases from V and 11 bases from J, with 27 bases between. This CDR3 is 16 amino acids long. CDR1 is MNHEY, CDR2 SMNVEV, per germline (reference sequence). The CDR3 loop is CASSSWTENPPSKKYF. In DNA form, the CDR3 reads TGTGCCAGCAGTTCGTGGACAGAGAATCCCCCATCTAAGAAGTACTTC.

This clonotype was counted a few times. The CDR3 DNA follows: TGTGCCAGCAGCCGACCGGACAGGGCCTACGAGCAGTACTTC. Encoded protein: CASSRPDRAYEQYF. V is TRBV3-1 and J is TRBJ2-7, with TRBD1 matching 8 bases. The germline CDR1 and CDR2 sequences are LGHDT and YNNKEL (reference sequence). Unmatched junction bases numbered 4, after V lost 4 bases and J lost 2 bases. The CDR3 totals 14 residues.

The chain has TRBV10-3 and TRBJ1-2; 12 bases agree with TRBD1. Germline V lookup: CDR1 ENHRY, CDR2 SYGVKD. The ends lost 8 bases at V and 8 bases at J; junction bases unmatched: 9. The CDR3 is 14 amino acids. The CDR3, as DNA: TGTGCCATCTTACCGGGACAGGGGGCGCGAGGCTACACCTTC. Its protein is CAILPGQGARGYTF.

This clonotype was seen more than once but under ten times. The chain has TRBV5-1 and TRBJ2-4; possible D gene TRBD2, 7 bases. V shed 0 bases and J shed 7 bases, with 11 bases lying between them. Germline CDR1 SGHRS, CDR2 YFSETQ. CDR3 length: 14 residues. CDR3 bases: TGCGCCAGCAGCTTGGATTCGGGGGGCAACATTCAGTACTTC. Protein: CASSLDSGGNIQYF.

V and J are TRBV7-6 and TRBJ2-3; no firm D call. Germline CDR1 is SGHVS and CDR2 is FNYEAQ. CDR3 length equals 16 residues. The V gene lost 0 bases and the J gene lost 1 base, with 11 bases spanning the gap. CDR3 loop: CASSLARQFGTDTQYF. For the CDR3, the DNA is TGTGCCAGCAGCTTAGCTCGACAATTTGGCACAGATACGCAGTATTTT.

The chain combines TRBV20-1 with TRBJ2-1; 8 bases match TRBD2. CDR1 is DFQATT and CDR2 is SNEGSKA in the germline V gene (reference sequence). The CDR3 loop spans 15 amino acids. V gave up 5 bases and J gave up 6 bases; unmatched junction bases: 12. CDR3 region: CSAHAGAGGGNEQFF. The CDR3 region has the DNA TGCAGTGCTCACGCGGGGGCCGGGGGGGGCAATGAGCAGTTCTTC.

This clonotype has only a few counts. Mismatch with germline at one junction end may stem from a read error. The rearrangement uses TRBV5-5 and TRBJ1-6, with 8 bases lining up with TRBD1. Germline CDR1 and CDR2: SGHKS and YYEKEE (reference sequence). The CDR3 is made up of 18 amino acids. CDR3 sequence (DNA): TGTGCCAGCATCATGAGTAGGCCAGGGGGCGCGAGGAATTCACCCCCCCACTTT. It yields the protein CASIMSRPGGARNSPPHF.